These 29 T cell receptor beta chains originate from one sample sequenced in a study of immune heterogeneity within non-small cell lung tumors. As template, the study used bulk tumor genomic DNA at 500 to 750 ng per sample. Doctors removed several biopsies from each primary tumor during surgery, keeping them far apart. Untreated, newly diagnosed non-small cell lung cancer patients underwent curative surgery. Multiplex PCR with 32 V and 13 J primers amplified TCR beta CDR3. TCRdb reprocessed the multiplex PCR reads via MiXCR and lists one record per CDR3 protein. The table has 21,000 or so distinct CDR3 sequences, 28% seen once. Sequencing was carried out using lung tumor tissue. Source of these receptors: a man between 35 and 55 years old with non-small cell lung cancer.

This clonotype has at least ten counts. The chain employs TRBV10-3 and TRBJ1-2, with 8 bases fitting TRBD1. CDR1 is ENHRY, CDR2 SYGVKD, per germline. This CDR3 has 14 residues. J was trimmed by 5 bases and V by 8 bases; bases with no gene match: 10. CDR3: CAISQTTGEYGYTF. For the CDR3, the DNA is TGTGCCATCTCTCAAACGACAGGGGAGTATGGCTACACCTTC.

This clonotype is deemed medium-sized (0.01 to 0.1%). The chain couples TRBV6-1 to TRBJ1-5; 9 nucleotides line up with TRBD1. After removal of 6 bases from V and 0 bases from J, the junction contained 6 bases not matched to a gene. The CDR3 totals 16 residues. CDR1 and CDR2 (germline): MNHNS, SASEGT. The CDR3 region has the DNA TGTGCCAGCAGACCCGGACAGGGGAGTAGCAATCAGCCCCAGCATTTT. It specifies CASRPGQGSSNQPQHF.

In this sample, this clonotype turned up many times. This chain joins TRBV24-1 and TRBJ2-1, with D unresolved. Germline-derived CDR1 and CDR2 are KGHDR and SFDVKD. The CDR3 is made up of 15 amino acids. Trimming stripped 3 bases from V and 5 bases from J, with 13 bases between. In nucleotides, the CDR3 is TGTGCCACCAGTGATCCCCGGAGAGGTAACAATGAGCAGTTCTTC. Amino acids: CATSDPRRGNNEQFF.

Comment on this clonotype: One base away lies a much larger clone, so this may be a sequencing read error. This chain connects TRBV6-1 to TRBJ1-4, with 10 bases aligning to TRBD1. The CDR3 runs to 15 residues. The germline V gene has CDR1 MNHNS and CDR2 SASEGT. Unmatched junction bases numbered 7, after V lost 5 bases and J lost 7 bases. In DNA, the CDR3 is TGTGCCAGCAGTCAGCCGGGACAGGGGACTGAAAAACTGTTTTTT. Translated, it gives CASSQPGQGTEKLFF.

This clonotype was seen at least ten times. CDR3 bases: TGTGCCAGCAGTTTACGGAGGGAGGAACAGCCCCAGCATTTT. It specifies CASSLRREEQPQHF. The chain uses TRBV27 and TRBJ1-5; D gene uncertain. This CDR3 is built from 14 residues. Trimming took 2 bases from V and 7 from J, leaving 12 bases between them. The germline CDR1 and CDR2 sequences are MNHEY and SMNVEV (reference sequence).

This clonotype was detected only a few times. The chain is built from TRBV11-2 and TRBJ2-4; D remains unclear. The CDR3 runs to 13 residues. V lost 2 bases to trimming and J lost 5 bases, with 7 bases between them. Germline CDR1 SGHAT, CDR2 FQNNGV. The CDR3 region has the DNA TGTGCCAGCAGCTTAAATACGGAAAACATTCAGTACTTC. This encodes CASSLNTENIQYF.

The genes are TRBV5-1 and TRBJ2-1; 12 positions match TRBD2. Germline CDR1 is SGHRS and CDR2 is YFSETQ. The CDR3 loop spans 16 amino acids. Trimming at V came to 1 base and at J to 7 bases, leaving 6 bases not matched to a gene. The CDR3 DNA sequence: TGCGCCAGCAGCTTGCCTACTAGCGGGAGGCGGAATGAGCAGTTCTTC. Its translation: CASSLPTSGRRNEQFF. Looking up the rest from reference TRBV5-1 and TRBJ2-1 gives the full variable domain: KAGVTQTPRYLIKTRGQQVTLSCSPISGHRSVSWYQQTPGQGLQFLFEYFSETQRNKGNFPGRFSGRQFSNSRSEMNVSTLELGDSALYLCASSLPTSGRRNEQFFGPGTRLTVL.

The chain has TRBV11-1 and TRBJ2-1, with D possibly matching TRBD2 (5 bases). Germline V CDR1 and CDR2: SGHAT, FQDESV (reference sequence). This CDR3 region has 13 residues. Trimming cost V 6 bases and J 9 bases, with 15 bases left between them. The CDR3 region is CASRHGRVCEQFF. CDR3 DNA sequence: TGTGCCAGCAGGCATGGGCGGGTCTGTGAGCAGTTCTTC.

This clonotype has only one observation. This chain links TRBV3-1 with TRBJ1-1; no definite D call. V shed 4 bases and J shed 4 bases, with 16 bases lying between them. CDR3 size: 15 residues. The germline V gene has CDR1 LGHDT and CDR2 YNNKEL (reference sequence). As DNA, the CDR3 is TGTGCCAGCAGCCGAGGATGGGGTATGAGCACTGAAGCTTTCTTT. Translated: CASSRGWGMSTEAFF.

The CDR3 is CASNPGRGNIQYF. The CDR3 DNA is TGTGCCAGTAATCCAGGACGTGGGAACATTCAGTACTTC. The chain recombines TRBV19 with TRBJ2-4; D not resolved. CDR3 size: 13 residues. V was cut by 7 bases and J by 7 bases, with 14 bases left in between. Germline V lookup: CDR1 LNHDA, CDR2 SQIVND (reference sequence).

This clonotype has a handful of counts. This rearrangement joins TRBV24-1 to TRBJ2-1; TRBD1 might be the D (6 bases). From germline, CDR1 is KGHDR and CDR2 SFDVKD. The CDR3 length is 13 residues. Trimming removed 4 bases from V and 10 bases from J, with 13 bases in between. CDR3 residues: CATSEPNRAEQFF. CDR3 DNA sequence: TGTGCCACCAGTGAACCAAACAGGGCCGAGCAGTTCTTC.

There are many counts of this clonotype. The chain combines TRBV12-3 or TRBV12-4 with TRBJ1-2; D perhaps matches TRBD1 (6 bases). The CDR3 is made up of 14 amino acids. Trimming removed 2 bases from V and 4 bases from J, with 11 bases in between. The CDR3 DNA sequence: TGTGCCAGCAGTTTAAGGGACACCGGCTATGGCTACACCTTC. This translates into CASSLRDTGYGYTF.

This clonotype was detected many times. This rearrangement joins TRBV12-3 or TRBV12-4 to TRBJ1-5; maybe TRBD1 (5 bases). The CDR3 is made up of 13 amino acids. V shed 1 base and J shed 6 bases, with 7 bases lying between them. CDR3 in DNA: TGTGCCAGCAGTTTAGGTCAGGGTCAGCCCCAGCATTTT. This codes for CASSLGQGQPQHF.

The chain joins TRBV5-1 to TRBJ1-1, with TRBD1 as a possible D gene (5 bases). The V gene's germline CDR1 is SGHRS and CDR2 YFSETQ. Trimming took off 4 bases at V and 1 base at J, with 17 bases between the two ends. CDR3 size: 16 residues. The CDR3 loop reads CASSAGRDWRNTEAFF. The DNA for the CDR3 is TGCGCCAGCAGCGCGGGCAGGGATTGGCGGAACACTGAAGCTTTCTTT.

Regarding this clonotype: The junction departs from germline at one end; a sequencing error may be responsible. The rearrangement links TRBV6-5 to TRBJ1-1, with TRBD1 as a possible D gene (5 bases). The CDR3 has 18 amino acids. In germline, CDR1 is MNHEY, CDR2 SVGAGI. This CDR3 reads CAISYSGGVRQINTEAFF. The CDR3 DNA reads TGTGCCATCAGTTACTCTGGGGGGGTTCGACAGATTAACACTGAAGCTTTCTTT.

This clonotype occurred many times. The CDR3, as DNA: TGCAGTGCTACCGACCGTCTCACGGGCTATGGCTACACCTTC. Protein product: CSATDRLTGYGYTF. This chain joins TRBV20-1 and TRBJ1-2; D is ambiguous. Germline V gene data show CDR1 as DFQATT and CDR2 as SNEGSKA (reference sequence). Trimming took off 4 bases at V and 4 bases at J, with 16 bases between the two ends. The CDR3 has 14 amino acids.

This clonotype is termed medium-sized (0.01 to 0.1%). The chain combines TRBV20-1 with TRBJ2-1, with 11 bases that match TRBD2. This CDR3 contains 15 residues. Losses at the gene ends were 6 bases for V and 3 bases for J; bases not matched to a gene: 7. CDR1 is DFQATT and CDR2 is SNEGSKA in the germline V gene (reference sequence). This CDR3 reads CSAEGGLAVYNEQFF. The CDR3 nucleotides are TGCAGTGCCGAAGGGGGACTAGCGGTCTACAATGAGCAGTTCTTC.

In regard to this clonotype: With a much larger clone just one base away, this may be a read error. The V and J genes are TRBV10-1 and TRBJ2-7, with D maybe TRBD2 (6 bases). From germline, CDR1 is WNHNN and CDR2 SYGVQD (reference sequence). V was shortened by 4 bases and J by 3 bases, with 16 bases between the two germline ends. The CDR3 contains 15 residues. This CDR3 is CASSVLAAGLYEQYF. The CDR3 coding sequence is TGCGCCAGCAGTGTTTTGGCGGCGGGACTCTACGAGCAGTACTTC.

On this clonotype: A much bigger clone sits one base away, suggesting this may be a read error. The rearrangement uses TRBV11-2 and TRBJ2-7; no clear D. The CDR3 loop spans 12 amino acids. Germline CDR1 and CDR2: SGHAT and FQNNGV. The DNA for the CDR3 is TGTGCCAGCAGCTTCGGATCGTACGATCAGTACTTC. Protein: CASSFGSYDQYF.

This clonotype was seen ten or more times. The rearrangement joins TRBV4-3 to TRBJ1-2; 10 nucleotides line up with TRBD1. Looked up from germline, CDR1 is LGHNA and CDR2 is YSLEER. The CDR3 extends over 15 amino acids. V dropped 0 bases and J dropped 3; count of bases not matched to a gene: 1. The DNA for the CDR3 is TGCGCCAGCAGCCAAGAGACAGGGGGCTACTATGGCTACACCTTC. Encoded protein: CASSQETGGYYGYTF.

The rearrangement links TRBV9 to TRBJ1-6, with 7 bases matching TRBD1. Losses at the gene ends were 0 bases for V and 6 bases for J; bases not matched to a gene: 3. The germline gives CDR1 SGDLS, CDR2 YYNGEE. This CDR3 is built from 15 residues. CDR3 in amino acids: CASSVEGALNSPLHF. Here the CDR3 DNA reads TGTGCCAGCAGCGTAGAGGGGGCGCTTAATTCACCCCTCCACTTT.

The chain combines TRBV10-3 with TRBJ2-7; the match to TRBD2 covers 8 bases. Germline V gene sequence: CDR1 ENHRY, CDR2 SYGVKD. The CDR3 extends over 19 amino acids. With 3 bases clipped from V and 7 bases from J, the junction kept 23 bases outside the gene matches. In DNA, the CDR3 is TGTGCCATCAGTGATAACTCGGGGGAGCGGGAGACCCCGGCGGAAGAGCAGTACTTC. Protein: CAISDNSGERETPAEEQYF.

To note about this clonotype: This may come from a read error, since a much larger clone is one base off. The CDR3 reads CASTHPAVGNGYTF. The CDR3 region has the DNA TGTGCCAGTACCCACCCGGCGGTAGGGAATGGCTACACCTTC. The chain uses TRBV19 and TRBJ1-2; no clear D gene. The CDR3 spans 14 residues. The germline CDR1 and CDR2 sequences are LNHDA and SQIVND (reference sequence). V shed 7 bases and J shed 6 bases, with 18 bases lying between them.

V gene TRBV4-1 combines with J gene TRBJ2-2; 9 bases are a match to TRBD1. After removal of 7 bases from V and 5 bases from J, the junction contained 8 bases not matched to a gene. The CDR3 runs 15 residues. CDR1 is MGHRA and CDR2 is YSYEKL in the germline V gene. Written as DNA, the CDR3 is TGCGCCAGCACCCGACCGACAGGGGGGACCGGGGAGCTGTTTTTT. Residues: CASTRPTGGTGELFF.

This clonotype was counted at least ten times. The rearrangement uses TRBV3-1 and TRBJ2-7; D is perhaps TRBD2 (6 bases). From germline, CDR1 is LGHDT and CDR2 YNNKEL (reference sequence). V shed 4 bases and J shed 2 bases, with 15 bases lying between them. The CDR3 covers 15 residues. The CDR3 here is CASSPGTGRTYEQYF. In DNA, the CDR3 is TGTGCCAGCAGCCCTGGGACGGGGAGGACCTACGAGCAGTACTTC.

To note about this clonotype: One junction end does not reproduce the germline sequence, and a read error may be involved. V gene TRBV5-1 combines with J gene TRBJ1-6, with 11 bases aligning to TRBD1. CDR1 is SGHRS, CDR2 YFSETQ, per germline. This CDR3 region has 16 residues. In nucleotides, the CDR3 is TGCGCCAACAGCTTACGGACAGGGGGCTTGGATTCACCCCTCCACTTT. Residues: CANSLRTGGLDSPLHF.

This clonotype has ten or more counts. The chain has TRBV6-2 or TRBV6-3 and TRBJ2-1; TRBD2 agrees at 9 bases. Trimming at V came to 6 bases and at J to 2 bases, leaving 8 bases not matched to a gene. CDR3 size: 16 residues. Germline CDR1 and CDR2: MNHEY and SVGEGT. CDR3 loop: CASSQLAGGPYNEQFF. CDR3 sequence (DNA): TGTGCCAGCAGCCAATTGGCGGGAGGGCCCTACAATGAGCAGTTCTTC.

J is TRBJ1-1 and V is TRBV24-1, with no clear D. The CDR3 sequence is 13 residues long. V lost 0 bases to trimming and J lost 2 bases, with 3 bases between them. Germline V gene lookup returns CDR1 KGHDR and CDR2 SFDVKD. The CDR3 DNA follows: TGTGCCACCAGTGATTTGTTTAACACTGAAGCTTTCTTT. It codes for CATSDLFNTEAFF.

V gene TRBV24-1 combines with J gene TRBJ2-1; TRBD2 matches 15 bases. The CDR3 is 17 amino acids. Germline V gene data show CDR1 as KGHDR and CDR2 as SFDVKD. Losses at the gene ends were 2 bases for V and 10 bases for J; bases not matched to a gene: 8. The CDR3 protein is CATSDSVPGLAGGEQFF. The DNA of the CDR3 is TGTGCCACCAGTGATTCAGTGCCGGGACTAGCGGGAGGAGAGCAGTTCTTC.